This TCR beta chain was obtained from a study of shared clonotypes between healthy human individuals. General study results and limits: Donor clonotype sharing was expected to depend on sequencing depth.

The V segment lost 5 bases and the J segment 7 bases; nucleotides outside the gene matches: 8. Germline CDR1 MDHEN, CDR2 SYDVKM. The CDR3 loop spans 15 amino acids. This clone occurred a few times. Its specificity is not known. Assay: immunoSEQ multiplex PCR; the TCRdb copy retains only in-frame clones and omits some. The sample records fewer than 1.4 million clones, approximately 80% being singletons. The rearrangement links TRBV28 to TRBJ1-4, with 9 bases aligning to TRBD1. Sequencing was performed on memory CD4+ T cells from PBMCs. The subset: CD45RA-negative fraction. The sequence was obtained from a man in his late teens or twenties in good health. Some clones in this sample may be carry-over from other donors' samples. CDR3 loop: CASSPTGTGLEKLFF. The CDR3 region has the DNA TGTGCCAGCAGTCCAACCGGGACAGGGCTTGAAAAACTGTTTTTT.